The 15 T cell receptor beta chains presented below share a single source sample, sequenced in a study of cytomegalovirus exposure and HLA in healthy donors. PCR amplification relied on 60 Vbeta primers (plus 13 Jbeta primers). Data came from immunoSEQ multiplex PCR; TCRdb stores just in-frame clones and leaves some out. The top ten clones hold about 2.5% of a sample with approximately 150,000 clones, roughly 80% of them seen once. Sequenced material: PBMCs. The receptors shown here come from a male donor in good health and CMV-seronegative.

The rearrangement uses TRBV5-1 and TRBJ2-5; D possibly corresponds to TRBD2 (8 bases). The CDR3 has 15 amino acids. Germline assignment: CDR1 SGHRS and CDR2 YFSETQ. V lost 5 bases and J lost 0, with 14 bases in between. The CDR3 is CASRLAGTDQETQYF. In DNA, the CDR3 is TGCGCCAGCAGGTTAGCGGGGACAGACCAAGAGACCCAGTACTTC.

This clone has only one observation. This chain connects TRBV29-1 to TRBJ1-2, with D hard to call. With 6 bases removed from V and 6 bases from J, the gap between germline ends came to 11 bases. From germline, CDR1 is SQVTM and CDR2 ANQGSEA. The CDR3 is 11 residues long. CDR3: CSVQGGHGYTF. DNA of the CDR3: TGCAGCGTCCAAGGAGGGCATGGCTACACCTTC. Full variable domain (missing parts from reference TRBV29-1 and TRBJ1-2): SAVISQKPSRDICQRGTSLTIQCQVDSQVTMMFWYRQQPGQSLTLIATANQGSEATYESGFVIDKFPISRPNLTFSTLTVSNMSPEDSSIYLCSVQGGHGYTFGSGTRLTVV.

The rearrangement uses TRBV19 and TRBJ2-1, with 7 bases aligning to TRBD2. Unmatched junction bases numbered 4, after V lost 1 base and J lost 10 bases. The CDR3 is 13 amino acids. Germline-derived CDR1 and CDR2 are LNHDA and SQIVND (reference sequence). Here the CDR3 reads CASSIAELAEQFF. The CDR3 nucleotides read TGTGCCAGTAGTATAGCGGAACTAGCGGAGCAGTTCTTC.

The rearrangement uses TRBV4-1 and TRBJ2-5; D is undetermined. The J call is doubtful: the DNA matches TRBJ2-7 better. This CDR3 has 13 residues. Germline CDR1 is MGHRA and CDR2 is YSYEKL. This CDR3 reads CASSQGSTYEQYF. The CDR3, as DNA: TGCGCCAGCAGCCAAGGCTCCACCTACGAGCAGTACTTC.

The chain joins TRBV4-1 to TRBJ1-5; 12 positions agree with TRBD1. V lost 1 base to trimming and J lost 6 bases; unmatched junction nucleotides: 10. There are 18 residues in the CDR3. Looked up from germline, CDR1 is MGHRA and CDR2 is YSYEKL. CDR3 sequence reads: CASSQGGGTGGAGQPQHF. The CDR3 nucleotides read TGCGCCAGCAGCCAAGGGGGAGGGACAGGGGGCGCGGGTCAGCCCCAGCATTTT.

CDR3 DNA: TGTGCCAGCAGCCCAAGCTCCTACGAGCAGTACTTC. Its translation: CASSPSSYEQYF. The chain carries TRBV11-2 and TRBJ2-5; no firm D call. The J call may be in error: the DNA end matches TRBJ2-7 better. The germline V gene encodes CDR1 SGHAT and CDR2 FQNNGV. The CDR3 has 12 residues.

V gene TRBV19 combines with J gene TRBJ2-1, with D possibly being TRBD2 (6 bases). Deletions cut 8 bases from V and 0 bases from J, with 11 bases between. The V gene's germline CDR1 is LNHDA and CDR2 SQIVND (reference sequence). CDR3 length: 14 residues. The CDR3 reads CASGGGSSYNEQFF. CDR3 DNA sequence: TGTGCCAGTGGTGGGGGGAGCTCCTACAATGAGCAGTTCTTC. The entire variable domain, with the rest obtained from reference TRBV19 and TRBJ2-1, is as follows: DGGITQSPKYLFRKEGQNVTLSCEQNLNHDAMYWYRQDPGQGLRLIYYSQIVNDFQKGDIAEGYSVSREKKESFPLTVTSAQKNPTAFYLCASGGGSSYNEQFFGPGTRLTVL.

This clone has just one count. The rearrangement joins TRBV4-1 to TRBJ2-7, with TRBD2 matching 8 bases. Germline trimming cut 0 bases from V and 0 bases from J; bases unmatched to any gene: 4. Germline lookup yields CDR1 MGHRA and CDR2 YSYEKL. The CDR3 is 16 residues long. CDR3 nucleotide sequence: TGCGCCAGCAGCCAAGAAATAGCGGGAAACTCCTACGAGCAGTACTTC. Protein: CASSQEIAGNSYEQYF.

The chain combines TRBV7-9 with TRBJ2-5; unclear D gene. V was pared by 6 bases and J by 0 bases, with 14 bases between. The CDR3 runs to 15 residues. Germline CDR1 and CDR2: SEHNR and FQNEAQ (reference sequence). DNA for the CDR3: TGTGCCAGCAGACGCCTGAGCGCGTACCAAGAGACCCAGTACTTC. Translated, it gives CASRRLSAYQETQYF.

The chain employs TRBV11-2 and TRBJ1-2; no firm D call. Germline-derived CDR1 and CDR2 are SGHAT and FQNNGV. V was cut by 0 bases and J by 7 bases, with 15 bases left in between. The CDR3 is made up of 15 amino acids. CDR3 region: CASSLDLAGGLGYTF. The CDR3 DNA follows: TGTGCCAGCAGCTTAGATCTGGCGGGAGGGCTTGGCTACACCTTC. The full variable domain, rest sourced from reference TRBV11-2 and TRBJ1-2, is EAGVAQSPRYKIIEKRQSVAFWCNPISGHATLYWYQQILGQGPKLLIQFQNNGVVDDSQLPKDRFSAERLKGVDSTLKIQPAKLEDSAVYLCASSLDLAGGLGYTFGSGTRLTVV.

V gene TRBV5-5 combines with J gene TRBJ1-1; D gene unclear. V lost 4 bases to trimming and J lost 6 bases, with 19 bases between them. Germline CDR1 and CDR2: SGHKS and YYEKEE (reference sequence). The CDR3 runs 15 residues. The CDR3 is CASSLTSLRSAEAFF. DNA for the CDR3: TGTGCCAGCAGCCTCACTTCCTTGAGGAGTGCTGAAGCTTTCTTT.

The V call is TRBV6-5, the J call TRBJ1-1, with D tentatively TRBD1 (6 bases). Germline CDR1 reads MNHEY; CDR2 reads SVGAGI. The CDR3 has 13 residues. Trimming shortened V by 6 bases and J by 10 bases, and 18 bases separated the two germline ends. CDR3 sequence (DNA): TGTGCCAGCAGCGACAGGCAGGGGCTACGAGCTTTCTTT. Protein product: CASSDRQGLRAFF.

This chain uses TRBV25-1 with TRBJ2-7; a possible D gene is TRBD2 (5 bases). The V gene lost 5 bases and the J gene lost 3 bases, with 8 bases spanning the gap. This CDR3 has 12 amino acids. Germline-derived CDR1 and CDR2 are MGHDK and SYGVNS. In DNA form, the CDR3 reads TGTGCCAGCAGTCGGGGTGACTACGAGCAGTACTTC. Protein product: CASSRGDYEQYF.

CDR3 sequence (DNA): TGTGCCAGCTCACCCAGGACAGGGATCTATGGCTACACCTTC. Encoded protein: CASSPRTGIYGYTF. The chain links TRBV18 to TRBJ1-2; TRBD1 aligns across 8 bases. CDR1 is KGHSH, CDR2 LQKENI, per germline. The junction had 4 bases not matched to a gene; V was cut back by 3 bases and J by 4 bases. The CDR3 is 14 amino acids.

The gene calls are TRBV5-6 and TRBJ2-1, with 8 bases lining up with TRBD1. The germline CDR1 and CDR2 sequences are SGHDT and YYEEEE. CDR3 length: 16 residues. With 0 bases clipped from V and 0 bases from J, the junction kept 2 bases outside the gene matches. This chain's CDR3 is CASSLDRGNSYNEQFF. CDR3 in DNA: TGTGCCAGCAGCTTGGACAGGGGGAACTCCTACAATGAGCAGTTCTTC.